The TCR beta chain described here comes from a study of blood T cell repertoires in COVID-19 (dated by TCRdb to 2018 to 2021). Study-wide context: Samples from collaborators originated in the United States, Italy and Spain and spanned both the acute and convalescent phases of COVID-19. Nearly every sample came with metadata listing a de-identified subject ID, COVID-19 status, age in years and sex. Where available, HLA class I and class II types were obtained from metadata supplied by the sample provider rather than from assay-based typing. The samples were drawn from the first 160 participants of the ongoing ImmuneRACE study and from 950 to 1,500 subjects provided by 6 global collaborators. A freely available public database, intended as a resource for researchers studying the immune response to SARS-CoV-2, is where the repertoires were released. The dataset comprised deeply sampled blood TCRbeta repertoires from subjects exposed to, actively infected with, or recovered from COVID-19. The prospective study material was composed of cDNA or gDNA derived from T cells, B-cell-depleted T cells, or PBMCs.

Reading from cysteine to phenylalanine, the CDR3 counts 13 amino acids. The DNA shown is the 39-base CDR3, in frame from base 1. In the germline V gene (reference sequence), CDR1 corresponds to LGHDT and CDR2 to YNNKEL. V is cut by 6 bases and J by 5 bases, and the space between the germline ends is 13 bases. The collaborating institutions used their own protocols to collect whole blood in K2EDTA tubes. For TCRbeta analysis, collaborator samples were shipped as frozen whole blood, as isolated PBMCs, or as DNA extracted from either sample type. As regards this clone: This receptor's antigen is unknown. Base qualities are not recorded, but no much larger clone differs from it by a single base.

TCRbeta CDR3 regions were amplified from genomic DNA using the immunoSEQ Assay, a bias-controlled multiplex PCR. From the authors' description of their analysis: Nucleated cell counts per sample were estimated from amplification of reference gene primers within the assay. Sequence reads were collapsed and filtered to measure the absolute abundance of every unique TCRbeta CDR3 rearrangement. For each sample, productive Simpson clonality was calculated as the square root of Simpson's diversity index across productive rearrangements. In TCRdb, the immuneACCESS table is reduced to in-frame sequences with V and J assigned. These tables do not hold every clone; where another copy was compared, an unresolved V gene accounts for under half, and the others remain unexplained. The V and J calls and clone size come from that table; D and trimming were worked out from the DNA. The sample table records some 350,000 clones; around 90% of these occur just once. The ten most abundant clones make up about 3% of the sample.

Study-level results and caveats: The amount of clinical and demographic metadata varied by source and participant and was provided uncurated.

The chain employs TRBV3-1 (or the pseudogene TRBV3-2) and TRBJ2-5; a weak D assignment points to TRBD1 (6 bases agree). This receptor was taken from a human donor in a cohort sampled during active COVID-19. Sequencing was done on a sample of peripheral blood. CDR3 protein: CASRKAGVETQYF. In nucleotide form, the sequence is TGTGCCAGCAGAAAAGCAGGGGTGGAGACCCAGTACTTC.